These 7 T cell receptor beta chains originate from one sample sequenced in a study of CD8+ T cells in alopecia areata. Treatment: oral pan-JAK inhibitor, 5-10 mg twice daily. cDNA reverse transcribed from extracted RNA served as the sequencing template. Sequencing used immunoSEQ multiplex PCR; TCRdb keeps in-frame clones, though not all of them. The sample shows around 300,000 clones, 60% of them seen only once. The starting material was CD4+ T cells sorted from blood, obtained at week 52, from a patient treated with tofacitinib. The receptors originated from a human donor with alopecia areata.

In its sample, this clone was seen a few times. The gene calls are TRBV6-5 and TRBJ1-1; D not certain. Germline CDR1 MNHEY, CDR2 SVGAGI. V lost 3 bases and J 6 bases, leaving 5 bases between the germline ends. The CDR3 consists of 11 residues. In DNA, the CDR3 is TGTGCCAGCAGTTATGCCTCTGAAGCTTTCTTT. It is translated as CASSYASEAFF.

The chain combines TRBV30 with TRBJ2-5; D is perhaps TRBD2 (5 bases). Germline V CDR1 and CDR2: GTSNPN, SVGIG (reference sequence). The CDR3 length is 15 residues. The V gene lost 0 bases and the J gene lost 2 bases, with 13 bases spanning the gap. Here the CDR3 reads CAWSVPFGEQETQYF. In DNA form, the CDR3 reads TGTGCCTGGAGTGTACCGTTTGGGGAGCAAGAGACCCAGTACTTC.

The chain's CDR3 is CASSQDVAANSPLHF. The CDR3 DNA reads TGCGCCAGCAGCCAAGATGTCGCAGCTAATTCACCCCTCCACTTT. The V call is TRBV4-3, the J call TRBJ1-6; D gene ambiguous. The germline V and J ends were trimmed by 0 bases and 6 bases, with 9 bases remaining between them. In germline, CDR1 is LGHNA, CDR2 YSLEER. CDR3 size: 15 residues.

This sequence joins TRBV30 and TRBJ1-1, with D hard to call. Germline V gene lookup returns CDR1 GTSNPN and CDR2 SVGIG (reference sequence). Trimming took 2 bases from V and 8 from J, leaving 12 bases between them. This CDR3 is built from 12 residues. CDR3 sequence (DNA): TGTGCCTGGAGTAGAAGGGCTACCGAAGCTTTCTTT. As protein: CAWSRRATEAFF.

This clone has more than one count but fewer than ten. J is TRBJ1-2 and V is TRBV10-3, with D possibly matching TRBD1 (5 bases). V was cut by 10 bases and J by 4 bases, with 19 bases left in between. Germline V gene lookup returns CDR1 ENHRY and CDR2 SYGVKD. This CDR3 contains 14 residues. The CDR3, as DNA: TGTGCCAGTTCGCGGACGGAGGGACCCTATGGCTACACCTTC. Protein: CASSRTEGPYGYTF.

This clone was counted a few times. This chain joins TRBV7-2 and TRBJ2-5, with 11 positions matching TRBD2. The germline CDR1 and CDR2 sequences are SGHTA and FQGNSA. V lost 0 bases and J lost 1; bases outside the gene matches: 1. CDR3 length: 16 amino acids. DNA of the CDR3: TGTGCCAGCAGCTTAGCTAGCGGGGGGGCCCAAGAGACCCAGTACTTC. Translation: CASSLASGGAQETQYF.

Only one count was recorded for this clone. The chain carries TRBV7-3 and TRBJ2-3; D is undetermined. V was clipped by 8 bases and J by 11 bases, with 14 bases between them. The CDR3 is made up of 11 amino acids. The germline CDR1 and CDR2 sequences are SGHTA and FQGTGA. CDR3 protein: CASGSDKRQYF. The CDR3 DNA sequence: TGTGCCAGCGGGTCTGATAAACGGCAGTATTTT.